These 21 T cell receptor beta chains came from one sample sequenced in a study of response to subunit inactivated influenza vaccine. TCRdb fed the RT-PCR reads into MiXCR, producing one record per CDR3 protein. The sample includes hundreds of thousands of distinct CDR3 sequences, roughly 14% of them seen just once. The starting material was PBMCs from blood, obtained roughly 15 days before vaccination. Receptors were obtained from a man between 50 and 59 years old who received an inactivated influenza vaccine.

The genes are TRBV27 and TRBJ1-1; 10 nucleotides align to TRBD1. This CDR3 is 19 amino acids long. Losses at the gene ends were 6 bases for V and 0 bases for J; bases not matched to a gene: 16. Germline-derived CDR1 and CDR2 are MNHEY and SMNVEV (reference sequence). The CDR3, as DNA: TGTGCCAGCAGCCCCAGTCGAGACAGGGGGCCACACATGAACACTGAAGCTTTCTTT. This translates into CASSPSRDRGPHMNTEAFF.

In this sample, this clonotype turned up a few times. V gene TRBV2 combines with J gene TRBJ2-1, with 8 bases aligning to TRBD2. There are 13 residues in the CDR3. V shed 6 bases, J shed 5 bases, and the junction held 3 bases outside the gene matches. Germline V gene data show CDR1 as SNHLY and CDR2 as FYNNEI. CDR3: CASSGRANNEQFF. CDR3 bases: TGTGCCAGCAGCGGGAGGGCTAACAATGAGCAGTTCTTC.

The chain carries TRBV25-1 and TRBJ1-2; perhaps TRBD1 as D (6 bases). This CDR3 is built from 12 residues. Trimming removed 9 bases from V and 7 bases from J, with 15 bases in between. CDR1 is MGHDK and CDR2 is SYGVNS in the germline V gene. The CDR3 spells CASTGQGSGYTF. The CDR3 bases are TGTGCCAGTACAGGGCAAGGGAGTGGCTACACCTTC.

The gene calls are TRBV3-1 and TRBJ1-2, with D maybe TRBD1 (5 bases). CDR3 length: 13 residues. With 0 bases removed from V and 7 bases from J, the gap between germline ends came to 9 bases. Germline V gene lookup returns CDR1 LGHDT and CDR2 YNNKEL (reference sequence). The CDR3 coding sequence is TGTGCCAGCAGCCAAGAGGCAGGGTCTGGCTACACCTTC. Encoded protein: CASSQEAGSGYTF. Full variable domain (rest looked up from reference TRBV3-1 and TRBJ1-2): DTAVSQTPKYLVTQMGNDKSIKCEQNLGHDTMYWYKQDSKKFLKIMFSYNNKELIINETVPNRFSPKSPDKAHLNLHINSLELGDSAVYFCASSQEAGSGYTFGSGTRLTVV.

This chain joins TRBV25-1 and TRBJ1-4; D is perhaps TRBD1 (5 bases). The CDR3 consists of 15 residues. Trimming removed 3 bases at V and 4 bases at J, with 12 bases between. CDR1 is MGHDK, CDR2 SYGVNS, per germline. CDR3 in amino acids: CASSDGGQVNEKLFF. CDR3 coding DNA: TGTGCCAGCAGTGATGGGGGTCAGGTTAATGAAAAACTGTTTTTT. The full variable domain, with the rest looked up from reference TRBV25-1 and TRBJ1-4, is EADIYQTPRYLVIGTGKKITLECSQTMGHDKMYWYQQDPGMELHLIHYSYGVNSTEKGDLSSESTVSRIRTEHFPLTLESARPSHTSQYLCASSDGGQVNEKLFFGSGTQLSVL.

There are a few counts of this clonotype. The V call is TRBV5-1, the J call TRBJ2-7; D unresolved. V lost 3 bases and J 2 bases, leaving 12 bases between the germline ends. The CDR3 consists of 14 residues. Germline V gene lookup returns CDR1 SGHRS and CDR2 YFSETQ. CDR3 DNA: TGCGCCAGCAGCTCCAGGACGGTGACCTACGAGCAGTACTTC. Amino acid sequence: CASSSRTVTYEQYF.

The chain combines TRBV6-1 with TRBJ1-4; D is perhaps TRBD1 (6 bases). Trimming left V 6 bases short and J 7 bases short, with 12 bases between. CDR1 and CDR2 from the germline V gene are MNHNS and SASEGT. The CDR3 covers 13 residues. CDR3 sequence (DNA): TGTGCCAGCAGCCTGGACAGAAGTGAAAAACTGTTTTTT. Its protein product is CASSLDRSEKLFF.

The chain recombines TRBV3-1 with TRBJ2-5, with unresolved D. V lost 1 base to trimming and J lost 2 bases, with 8 bases between them. The CDR3 is made up of 14 amino acids. CDR1 is LGHDT, CDR2 YNNKEL, per germline (reference sequence). The DNA of the CDR3 is TGTGCCAGCAGCCAAGCCGGGCAGCAAGAGACCCAGTACTTC. This codes for CASSQAGQQETQYF.

This chain uses TRBV6-5 with TRBJ2-7, with 11 bases aligning to TRBD1. The CDR3 has 17 amino acids. Germline assignment: CDR1 MNHEY and CDR2 SVGAGI. V trimming: 2 bases; J trimming: 3 bases; junction bases outside the gene matches: 9. CDR3 in amino acids: CASSYTKLGTGGYEQYF. The CDR3 coding sequence is TGTGCCAGCAGTTACACCAAGCTAGGGACAGGGGGCTACGAGCAGTACTTC.

This clonotype came up once. This chain connects TRBV28 to TRBJ2-7; maybe TRBD1 (6 bases). V was trimmed by 2 bases and J by 6 bases, leaving 14 bases between them. The CDR3 has 14 residues. Germline-derived CDR1 and CDR2 are MDHEN and SYDVKM. CDR3 in amino acids: CASSLPRGVSEQYF. CDR3 nucleotides: TGTGCCAGCAGTTTACCCAGGGGTGTTAGCGAGCAGTACTTC.

This clonotype was recorded at least ten times. The chain has TRBV12-3 or TRBV12-4 and TRBJ2-2; D is unclear. Trimming left V 5 bases short and J 1 base short, with 11 bases between. This CDR3 comprises 15 residues. CDR3 DNA sequence: TGTGCCAGCAGTCCGGACGCCGTGAACACCGGGGAGCTGTTTTTT. Its translation: CASSPDAVNTGELFF.

About this clonotype: It may be a read error: a sequence one base away is much more abundant. The genes are TRBV25-1 and TRBJ2-7; D is unresolved. With 2 bases removed from V and 2 bases from J, the gap between germline ends came to 4 bases. This CDR3 is 12 amino acids long. Germline V gene sequence: CDR1 MGHDK, CDR2 SYGVNS. The CDR3 DNA reads as TGTGCCAGCAGTGAAGTCCCCTACGAGCAGTACTTC. It encodes CASSEVPYEQYF.

This clonotype was seen more than once but under ten times. J is TRBJ2-7 and V is TRBV5-6; 10 bases match TRBD1. V lost 2 bases to trimming and J lost 6 bases; unmatched junction nucleotides: 11. CDR3 length: 16 residues. Per germline, CDR1 SGHDT and CDR2 YYEEEE. CDR3 loop: CASSFLGDRGEGEQYF. As DNA, the CDR3 is TGTGCCAGCAGCTTTTTAGGGGACAGGGGAGAAGGCGAGCAGTACTTC.

V gene TRBV28 combines with J gene TRBJ1-5, with 9 positions matching TRBD1. The J segment lost 5 bases and the V segment lost 5 bases, leaving 7 bases of the junction unmatched. This CDR3 spans 15 amino acids. From germline, CDR1 is MDHEN and CDR2 SYDVKM. CDR3 residues: CASSTGTGTDQPQHF. For the CDR3, the DNA is TGTGCCAGCAGTACCGGGACAGGGACCGATCAGCCCCAGCATTTT.

This clonotype came up a few times. The genes are TRBV29-1 and TRBJ2-3; 8 bases line up with TRBD2. Trimming at V came to 3 bases and at J to 6 bases, leaving 2 bases not matched to a gene. CDR3 length: 12 residues. Germline loops: CDR1 SQVTM, CDR2 ANQGSEA. Written as DNA, the CDR3 is TGCAGCGTTGATGGCGGGGGGGATACGCAGTATTTT. Amino acid sequence: CSVDGGGDTQYF.

V and J are TRBV11-1 and TRBJ2-3, with a tentative D call TRBD2 (7 bases). The CDR3 has 16 amino acids. The V and J ends lost 5 bases and 5 bases respectively, with 20 bases between them. Germline assignment: CDR1 SGHAT and CDR2 FQDESV (reference sequence). CDR3 amino acids: CASSPSLGGRRDTQYF. CDR3 in DNA: TGTGCCAGCAGCCCATCCCTCGGGGGGCGAAGAGATACGCAGTATTTT.

This clonotype was detected a few times. The genes are TRBV10-3 and TRBJ2-7; 7 nucleotides line up with TRBD1. J lost 3 bases, V lost 8 bases, and 10 bases had no gene match. The CDR3 is 14 residues long. Germline V gives CDR1 ENHRY, CDR2 SYGVKD. CDR3 bases: TGTGCCATCGGACCCACAGACAGGGTCTACGAGCAGTACTTC. It translates to CAIGPTDRVYEQYF.

This rearrangement joins TRBV29-1 to TRBJ2-7; 10 bases map to TRBD2. This CDR3 comprises 14 residues. Trimming cost V 7 bases and J 1 base; bases outside gene matches: 7. Germline assignment: CDR1 SQVTM and CDR2 ANQGSEA. The CDR3: CSALAGGRSYEQYF. The CDR3, as DNA: TGCAGCGCTTTAGCGGGAGGAAGATCCTACGAGCAGTACTTC.

There are a few counts of this clonotype. The genes are TRBV5-1 and TRBJ2-1; D call uncertain. The length of the CDR3 is 15 residues. Germline-derived CDR1 and CDR2 are SGHRS and YFSETQ. With 1 base removed from V and 5 bases from J, the gap between germline ends came to 13 bases. The CDR3 protein is CASSLTVVENNEQFF. For the CDR3, the DNA is TGCGCCAGCAGCTTGACGGTAGTCGAGAACAATGAGCAGTTCTTC.

This clonotype was observed a handful of times. The rearrangement uses TRBV12-3 or TRBV12-4 and TRBJ1-6; D remains ambiguous. The CDR3 totals 14 residues. V was shortened by 1 base and J by 5 bases, with 6 bases between the two germline ends. The CDR3 bases are TGTGCCAGCAGTTTAGGCATAGATAATTCACCCCTCCACTTT. Its protein is CASSLGIDNSPLHF.

The chain has TRBV29-1 and TRBJ1-1; D perhaps matches TRBD1 (6 bases). The CDR3 has 13 residues. Germline V gives CDR1 SQVTM, CDR2 ANQGSEA. Trimming took 4 bases from V and 4 from J, leaving 13 bases between them. The CDR3 DNA follows: TGCAGCGTTGGGCTAAGGGGGGGCACTGAAGCTTTCTTT. Translated, it gives CSVGLRGGTEAFF. The full variable domain, its missing parts supplied by reference TRBV29-1 and TRBJ1-1, is SAVISQKPSRDICQRGTSLTIQCQVDSQVTMMFWYRQQPGQSLTLIATANQGSEATYESGFVIDKFPISRPNLTFSTLTVSNMSPEDSSIYLCSVGLRGGTEAFFGQGTRLTVV.